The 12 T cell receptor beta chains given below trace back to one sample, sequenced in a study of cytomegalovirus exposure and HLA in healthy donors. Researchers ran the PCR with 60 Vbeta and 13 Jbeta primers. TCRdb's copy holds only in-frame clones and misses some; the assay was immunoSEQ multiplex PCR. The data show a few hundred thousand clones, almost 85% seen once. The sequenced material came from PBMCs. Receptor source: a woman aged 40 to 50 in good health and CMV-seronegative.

CDR3 DNA: TGTGCCAGCAGCTCTAAGGACAGGGAAAGCCCTGAAGCTTTCTTT. Translated, it gives CASSSKDRESPEAFF. The chain is built from TRBV11-2 and TRBJ1-1; TRBD1 aligns across 8 bases. CDR1 and CDR2 from the germline V gene are SGHAT and FQNNGV. The CDR3 covers 15 residues. The ends lost 4 bases at V and 6 bases at J; junction bases unmatched: 10.

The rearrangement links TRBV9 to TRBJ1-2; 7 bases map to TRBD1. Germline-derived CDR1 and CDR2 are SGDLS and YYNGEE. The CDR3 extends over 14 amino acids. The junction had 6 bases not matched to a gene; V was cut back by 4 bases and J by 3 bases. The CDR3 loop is CASSPRGQYYGYTF. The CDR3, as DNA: TGTGCCAGCAGCCCGCGGGGACAGTACTATGGCTACACCTTC.

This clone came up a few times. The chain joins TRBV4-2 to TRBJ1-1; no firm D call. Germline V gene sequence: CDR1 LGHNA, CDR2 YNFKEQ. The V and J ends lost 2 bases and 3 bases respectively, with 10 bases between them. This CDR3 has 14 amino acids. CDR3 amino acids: CASSQISGYTEAFF. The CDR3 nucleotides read TGTGCCAGCAGCCAAATTAGCGGATACACTGAAGCTTTCTTT.

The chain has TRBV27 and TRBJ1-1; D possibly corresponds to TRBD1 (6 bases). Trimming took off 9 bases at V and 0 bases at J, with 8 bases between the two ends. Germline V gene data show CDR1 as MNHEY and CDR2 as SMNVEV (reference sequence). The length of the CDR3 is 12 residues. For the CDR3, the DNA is TGTGCCAGTCGACAGGTGAACACTGAAGCTTTCTTT. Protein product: CASRQVNTEAFF.

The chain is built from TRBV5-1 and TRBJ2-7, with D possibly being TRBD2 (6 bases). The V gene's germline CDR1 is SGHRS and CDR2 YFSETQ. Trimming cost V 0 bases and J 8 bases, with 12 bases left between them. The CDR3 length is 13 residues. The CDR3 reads CASSLEGDSQQYF. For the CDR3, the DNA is TGCGCCAGCAGCTTGGAAGGGGACTCGCAGCAGTACTTC.

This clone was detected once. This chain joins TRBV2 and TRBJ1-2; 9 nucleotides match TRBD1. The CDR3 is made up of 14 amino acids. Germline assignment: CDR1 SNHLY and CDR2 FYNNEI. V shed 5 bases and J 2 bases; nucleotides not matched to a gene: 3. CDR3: CASSSGTGNYGYTF. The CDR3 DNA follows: TGTGCCAGCAGTTCCGGGACAGGGAACTATGGCTACACCTTC.

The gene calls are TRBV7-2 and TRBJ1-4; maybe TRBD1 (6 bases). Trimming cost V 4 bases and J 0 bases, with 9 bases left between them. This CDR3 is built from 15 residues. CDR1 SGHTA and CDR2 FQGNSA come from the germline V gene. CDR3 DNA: TGTGCCAGCAGCTGGACAGCTCCAACTAATGAAAAACTGTTTTTT. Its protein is CASSWTAPTNEKLFF. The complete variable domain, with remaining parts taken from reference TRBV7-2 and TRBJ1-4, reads GAGVSQSPSNKVTEKGKDVELRCDPISGHTALYWYRQSLGQGLEFLIYFQGNSAPDKSGLPSDRFSAERTGGSVSTLTIQRTQQEDSAVYLCASSWTAPTNEKLFFGSGTQLSVL.

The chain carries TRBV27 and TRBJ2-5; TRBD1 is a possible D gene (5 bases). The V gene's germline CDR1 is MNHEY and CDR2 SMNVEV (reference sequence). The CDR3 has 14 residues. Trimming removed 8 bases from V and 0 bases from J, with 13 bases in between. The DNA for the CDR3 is TGTGCCAGCTCAGCAGGGCAGTACCAAGAGACCCAGTACTTC. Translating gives CASSAGQYQETQYF.

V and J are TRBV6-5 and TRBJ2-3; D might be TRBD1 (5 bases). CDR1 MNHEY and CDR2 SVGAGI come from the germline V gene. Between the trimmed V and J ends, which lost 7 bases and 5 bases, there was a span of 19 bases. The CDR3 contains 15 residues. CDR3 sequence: CASKGSPGKLDTQYF. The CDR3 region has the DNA TGTGCCAGCAAAGGTAGCCCAGGGAAGTTAGATACGCAGTATTTT.

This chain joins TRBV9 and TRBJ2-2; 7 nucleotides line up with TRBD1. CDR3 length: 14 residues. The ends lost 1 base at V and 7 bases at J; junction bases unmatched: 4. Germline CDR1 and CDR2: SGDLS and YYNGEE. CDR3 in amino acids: CASSVRGGGGELFF. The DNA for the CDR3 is TGTGCCAGCAGCGTACGAGGGGGCGGCGGGGAGCTGTTTTTT.

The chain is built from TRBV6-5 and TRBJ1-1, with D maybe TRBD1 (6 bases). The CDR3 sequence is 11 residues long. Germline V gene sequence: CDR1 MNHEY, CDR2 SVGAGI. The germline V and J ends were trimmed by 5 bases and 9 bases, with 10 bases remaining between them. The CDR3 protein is CASSTTGQAFF. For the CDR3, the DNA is TGTGCCAGCAGTACCACAGGGCAAGCTTTCTTT.

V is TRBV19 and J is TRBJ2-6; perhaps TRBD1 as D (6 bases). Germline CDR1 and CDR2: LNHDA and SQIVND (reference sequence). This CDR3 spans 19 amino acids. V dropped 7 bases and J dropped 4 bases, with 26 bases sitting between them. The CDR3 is CASTENSGAGVGGANVLTF. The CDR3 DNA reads TGTGCCAGTACGGAGAATAGTGGGGCAGGGGTGGGAGGGGCCAACGTCCTGACTTTC.